These 20 T cell receptor beta chains originate from one sample sequenced in a study of control samples from healthy donors and cancer patients. This table comes from immunoSEQ multiplex PCR, and its TCRdb copy is limited to in-frame clones, with some not included. Among about 54,000 clones listed, nearly 96% were seen once. The sequencing sample was made of blood. These receptors all come from a woman aged 25 to 39 in good health.

The rearrangement joins TRBV19 to TRBJ1-2, with 9 bases aligning to TRBD1. This CDR3 is built from 15 residues. V was pared by 3 bases and J by 6 bases, with 8 bases of the junction left unmatched. CDR1 and CDR2 from the germline V gene are LNHDA and SQIVND (reference sequence). DNA of the CDR3: TGTGCCAGTAGTATTTCCGGACAGGGGAGTAATGGCTACACCTTC. Translating it yields CASSISGQGSNGYTF.

On this clone: Different DNA sequences within this sample yield the same CDR3. J is TRBJ1-5 and V is TRBV4-1; 8 bases agree with TRBD1. The CDR3 covers 15 residues. Trimming took 4 bases from V and 1 from J; bases not matched to a gene: 3. Looked up from germline, CDR1 is MGHRA and CDR2 is YSYEKL. The CDR3 nucleotides are TGCGCCAGCAGCCCAGACAGGGGAAGCAATCAGCCCCAGCATTTT. Amino acids: CASSPDRGSNQPQHF.

The chain couples TRBV18 to TRBJ2-1; 9 bases match TRBD1. J lost 4 bases, V lost 4 bases, and 5 bases had no gene match. This CDR3 has 15 residues. From germline, CDR1 is KGHSH and CDR2 LQKENI. This CDR3 is CASSLTGGRYNEQFF. The CDR3 nucleotides read TGTGCCAGCTCACTTACAGGGGGCAGGTACAATGAGCAGTTCTTC.

This chain uses TRBV2 with TRBJ2-3; D remains ambiguous. This CDR3 has 11 residues. Looked up from germline, CDR1 is SNHLY and CDR2 is FYNNEI. Trimming shortened V by 7 bases and J by 4 bases, and 6 bases separated the two germline ends. The CDR3 spells CASKRADTQYF. The CDR3 DNA sequence: TGTGCCAGCAAAAGGGCAGATACGCAGTATTTT. The full variable domain, in which reference TRBV2 and TRBJ2-3 provide the parts outside the CDR3, is EPEVTQTPSHQVTQMGQEVILRCVPISNHLYFYWYRQILGQKVEFLVSFYNNEISEKSEIFDDQFSVERPDGSNFTLKIRSTKLEDSAMYFCASKRADTQYFGPGTRLTVL.

This sequence joins TRBV6-1 and TRBJ2-7, with unresolved D. From germline, CDR1 is MNHNS and CDR2 SASEGT. The CDR3 covers 14 residues. V lost 1 base, J lost 2 bases, and 9 bases lay in between. The CDR3 bases are TGTGCCAGCAGTGAAGGTAGGCCCCCCTACGAGCAGTACTTC. This sequence encodes CASSEGRPPYEQYF.

V usage is TRBV5-4 and J usage is TRBJ1-2; D remains ambiguous. This CDR3 is built from 15 residues. Germline V gives CDR1 SGHNT, CDR2 YYREEE (reference sequence). V lost 0 bases to trimming and J lost 8 bases, with 17 bases between them. The CDR3 loop is CASSLAGGLRRGYTF. DNA of the CDR3: TGTGCCAGCAGCTTGGCCGGAGGCCTGAGGCGAGGCTACACCTTC.

This clone was observed a few times. The genes are TRBV7-2 and TRBJ2-1; 11 bases fit TRBD2. From germline, CDR1 is SGHTA and CDR2 FQGNSA. The J segment lost 9 bases and the V segment lost 5 bases, leaving 15 bases of the junction unmatched. The CDR3 runs to 17 residues. The CDR3 sequence: CASSPPGLADPWPEQFF. The DNA for the CDR3 is TGTGCCAGCAGCCCCCCGGGACTAGCGGACCCGTGGCCTGAGCAGTTCTTC.

V and J are TRBV7-2 and TRBJ2-4, with 11 bases identical to TRBD2. CDR3 length equals 14 residues. The J segment lost 8 bases and the V segment lost 6 bases, leaving 6 bases of the junction unmatched. Germline CDR1 is SGHTA and CDR2 is FQGNSA. CDR3 sequence reads: CASRPGLAGDIQYF. CDR3 nucleotides: TGTGCCAGCAGACCCGGACTAGCGGGTGACATTCAGTACTTC.

V is TRBV9 and J is TRBJ1-2; 9 bases agree with TRBD1. J gave up 2 bases and V 2 bases, and 4 bases lay outside the gene matches. The CDR3 sequence is 15 residues long. Germline V lookup: CDR1 SGDLS, CDR2 YYNGEE. In DNA form, the CDR3 reads TGTGCCAGCAGCGTCGGGGGACAGGGCAACTATGGCTACACCTTC. It is translated as CASSVGGQGNYGYTF.

V is TRBV7-2 and J is TRBJ2-7; 12 bases align to TRBD2. Germline V gene lookup returns CDR1 SGHTA and CDR2 FQGNSA. The CDR3 sequence is 17 residues long. V lost 6 bases and J lost 0; bases outside the gene matches: 9. The CDR3 coding sequence is TGTGCCAGCAGTACGACTAGCGGGAGCCTCAGCTCCTACGAGCAGTACTTC. The encoded protein is CASSTTSGSLSSYEQYF. Supplemented by reference TRBV7-2 and TRBJ2-7, the full variable domain reads GAGVSQSPSNKVTEKGKDVELRCDPISGHTALYWYRQSLGQGLEFLIYFQGNSAPDKSGLPSDRFSAERTGGSVSTLTIQRTQQEDSAVYLCASSTTSGSLSSYEQYFGPGTRLTVT.

A single count supports this clone. The chain couples TRBV5-1 to TRBJ1-3, with D hard to call. Germline V gives CDR1 SGHRS, CDR2 YFSETQ. The CDR3 loop spans 15 amino acids. V lost 2 bases and J lost 2, with 11 bases in between. The CDR3 DNA reads TGCGCCAGCAGCTTTGACACGGGAACTGGAAACACCATATATTTT. Its translation is CASSFDTGTGNTIYF.

The chain employs TRBV27 and TRBJ2-5; unclear D gene. The CDR3 is 14 residues long. The V gene lost 1 base and the J gene lost 0 bases, with 6 bases spanning the gap. The germline gives CDR1 MNHEY, CDR2 SMNVEV (reference sequence). The CDR3 protein is CASSLLTNQETQYF. The CDR3 coding sequence is TGTGCCAGCAGTTTATTAACCAACCAAGAGACCCAGTACTTC.

The chain carries TRBV28 and TRBJ1-1; no reliable D call. CDR3 length: 13 amino acids. V dropped 3 bases and J dropped 4 bases, with 9 bases sitting between them. Germline V lookup: CDR1 MDHEN, CDR2 SYDVKM. The CDR3 DNA follows: TGTGCCAGCAGTTTGGGTGGGTCCACTGAAGCTTTCTTT. It specifies CASSLGGSTEAFF.

The rearrangement joins TRBV10-2 to TRBJ2-2, with D tentatively TRBD2 (6 bases). Germline V gene lookup returns CDR1 WSHSY and CDR2 SAAADI. Trimming stripped 1 base from V and 2 bases from J, with 14 bases between. The CDR3 length is 17 residues. This CDR3 is CASSEWRVRGNTGELFF. The CDR3 region has the DNA TGCGCCAGCAGTGAGTGGCGGGTGCGGGGAAACACCGGGGAGCTGTTTTTT.

The chain employs TRBV2 and TRBJ2-7, with 7 bases fitting TRBD2. The V gene's germline CDR1 is SNHLY and CDR2 FYNNEI. Trimming removed 2 bases from V and 5 bases from J; junction bases left unmatched: 15. This CDR3 spans 17 amino acids. Written as DNA, the CDR3 is TGTGCCAGCAGTGAAACCGCCGGTGGGGGGGGTTTCAACGAGCAGTACTTC. Its translation is CASSETAGGGGFNEQYF.

This chain joins TRBV3-1 (or the pseudogene TRBV3-2) and TRBJ2-1, with 8 bases matching TRBD2. The trim removed 4 bases at V and 3 bases at J, leaving 11 bases unmatched. Germline-derived CDR1 and CDR2 are LGHDT and YNNKEL (reference sequence). The CDR3 is 17 residues long. CDR3 residues: CASSPPGAGEVYNEQFF. For the CDR3, the DNA is TGTGCCAGCAGCCCCCCCGGAGCGGGAGAGGTCTACAATGAGCAGTTCTTC.

Note on this clone: An end of the junction does not agree with germline; a read error may underlie this. In nucleotides, the CDR3 is TGTGCTAGCAGCTTGGTACTGAAAGAGACCCAGTACTTC. It is translated as CASSLVLKETQYF. The gene calls are TRBV7-7 and TRBJ2-5; unclear D gene. CDR1 is SSHAT and CDR2 is FNYEAQ in the germline V gene (reference sequence). The CDR3 has 13 residues.

The chain joins TRBV14 to TRBJ1-2; maybe TRBD1 (6 bases). The CDR3 is made up of 14 amino acids. V was cut by 1 base and J by 4 bases, with 10 bases left in between. Germline-derived CDR1 and CDR2 are SGHDN and FVKESK. CDR3 sequence (DNA): TGTGCCAGCAGCCAAGTTGGGGGCAGCTATGGCTACACCTTC. Translating it yields CASSQVGGSYGYTF.

The chain couples TRBV7-9 to TRBJ1-5; D gene uncertain. The germline CDR1 and CDR2 sequences are SEHNR and FQNEAQ (reference sequence). The length of the CDR3 is 14 residues. The V end lost 0 bases, the J end lost 2 bases, and 5 bases lay between the germline ends. The CDR3 sequence is CASSLAEGNQPQHF. CDR3 sequence (DNA): TGTGCCAGCAGCTTAGCGGAGGGCAATCAGCCCCAGCATTTT. Supplemented by reference TRBV7-9 and TRBJ1-5, the full variable domain reads DTGVSQNPRHKITKRGQNVTFRCDPISEHNRLYWYRQTLGQGPEFLTYFQNEAQLEKSRLLSDRFSAERPKGSFSTLEIQRTEQGDSAMYLCASSLAEGNQPQHFGDGTRLSIL.

The table lists this clone with a count of one. The chain couples TRBV6-2 or TRBV6-3 to TRBJ2-3; D gene unclear. The CDR3 runs 12 residues. Trimming pared 6 bases from V and 5 bases from J, leaving 9 bases between. Germline V gene lookup returns CDR1 MNHEY and CDR2 SVGEGT. CDR3 coding DNA: TGTGCCAGCAGCATGACGCAAGATACGCAGTATTTT. Its protein is CASSMTQDTQYF.